This T cell receptor (beta chain) came from a study of blood T cell repertoires in COVID-19. Looking at the study overall: The United States, Italy and Spain provided the acute and convalescent COVID-19 samples. PBMCs, B-cell-depleted T cells, or T cells were the source of the cDNA or gDNA that made up the material.

Participant-given clinical history determined each cohort assignment. The study recruited exposed participants who had met a COVID-19 case within 2 weeks before entry. The trim removed 3 bases at V and 5 bases at J, leaving 15 bases unmatched. Germline loops: CDR1 SGHDT, CDR2 YYEEEE. The CDR3 runs to 18 residues. This clone was picked up one time. Here immunoSEQ multiplex PCR was the method, and the copy in TCRdb shows in-frame clones only, minus some. Of 250,000 to 400,000 clones detected, approximately 81% appear once; the ten largest clones hold about 2%. The chain is built from TRBV5-6 and TRBJ2-2, with 8 bases that match TRBD2. Sequenced: PBMCs or T cells enriched from blood (not recorded which). The sequence came from a woman aged 25 to 45 who had been exposed to COVID-19. This CDR3 is CASSSNGKGLVGTGELFF. The CDR3 DNA sequence: TGTGCCAGCAGCTCCAATGGAAAGGGACTAGTAGGGACCGGGGAGCTGTTTTTT.